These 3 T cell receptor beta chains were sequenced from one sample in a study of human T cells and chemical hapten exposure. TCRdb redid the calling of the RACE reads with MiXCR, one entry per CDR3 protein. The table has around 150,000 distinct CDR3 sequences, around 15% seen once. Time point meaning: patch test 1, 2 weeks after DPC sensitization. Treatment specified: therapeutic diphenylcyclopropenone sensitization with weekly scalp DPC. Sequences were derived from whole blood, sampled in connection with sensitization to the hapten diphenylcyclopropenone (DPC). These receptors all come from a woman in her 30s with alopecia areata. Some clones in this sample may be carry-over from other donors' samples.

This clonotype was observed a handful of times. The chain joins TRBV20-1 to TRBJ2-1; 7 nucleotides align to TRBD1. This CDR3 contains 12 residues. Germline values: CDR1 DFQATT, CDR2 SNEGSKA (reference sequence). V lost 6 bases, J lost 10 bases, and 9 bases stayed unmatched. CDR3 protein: CSAITGVNEQFF. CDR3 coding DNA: TGCAGTGCCATCACAGGGGTCAACGAGCAGTTCTTC.

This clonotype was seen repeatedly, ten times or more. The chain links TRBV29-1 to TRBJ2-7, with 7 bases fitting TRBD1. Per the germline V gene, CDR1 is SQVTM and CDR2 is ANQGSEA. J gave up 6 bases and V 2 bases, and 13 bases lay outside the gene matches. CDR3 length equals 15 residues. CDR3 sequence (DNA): TGCAGCGTTGAATCCTCGCAGTTGCCAGGGGGCGAGCAGTACTTC. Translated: CSVESSQLPGGEQYF.

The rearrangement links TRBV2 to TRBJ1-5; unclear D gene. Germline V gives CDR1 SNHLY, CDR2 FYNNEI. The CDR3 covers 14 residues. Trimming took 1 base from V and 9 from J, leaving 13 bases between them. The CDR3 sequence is CASSEGRASRPQHF. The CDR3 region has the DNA TGTGCCAGCAGTGAAGGGAGGGCATCTCGGCCCCAGCATTTT.